This T cell receptor (beta chain) was found in a study of blood T cell repertoires in COVID-19. Study background: Sites across the United States, Italy and Spain contributed samples from acute and convalescent COVID-19.

The data were produced by immunoSEQ multiplex PCR, yet TCRdb's version contains in-frame clones alone and is incomplete. The sample has tens of thousands of clones, 80% seen once. Germline-derived CDR1 and CDR2 are SGDLS and YYNGEE. The CDR3 has 15 residues. V lost 3 bases to trimming and J lost 1 base; unmatched junction nucleotides: 5. Input material: peripheral blood. V gene TRBV9 combines with J gene TRBJ2-5; 8 bases match TRBD2. This receptor was identified in an elderly woman with acute or convalescent COVID-19. CDR3 residues: CASSGSGRPQETQYF. The CDR3 DNA reads TGTGCCAGCAGCGGCAGCGGGAGACCCCAAGAGACCCAGTACTTC.